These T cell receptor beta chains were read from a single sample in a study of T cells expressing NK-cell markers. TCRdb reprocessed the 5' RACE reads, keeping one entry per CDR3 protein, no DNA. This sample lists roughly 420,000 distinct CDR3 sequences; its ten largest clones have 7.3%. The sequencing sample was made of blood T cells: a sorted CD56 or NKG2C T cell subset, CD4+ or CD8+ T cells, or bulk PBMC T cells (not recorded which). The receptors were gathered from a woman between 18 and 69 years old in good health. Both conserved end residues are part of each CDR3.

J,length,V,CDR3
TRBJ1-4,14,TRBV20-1,CSASPGHSNEKLFF
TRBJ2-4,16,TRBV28,CASSNRQGKGKNIQYF
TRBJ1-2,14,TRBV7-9,CASSLESGVHGYTF
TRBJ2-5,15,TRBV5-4,CASSLFGKLEETQYF
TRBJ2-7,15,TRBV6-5,CASSWNRGRFYEQYF
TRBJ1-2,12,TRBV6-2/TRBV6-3,CASSYGTYGYTF
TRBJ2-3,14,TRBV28,CASSLGSPRDTQYF
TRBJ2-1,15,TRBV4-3,CASSPGTSPFNEQFF
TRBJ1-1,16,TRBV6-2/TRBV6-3,CASSYPAGSMATEAFF
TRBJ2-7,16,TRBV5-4,CASSLVGQGIPFGQYF
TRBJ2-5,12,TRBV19,CASSQGRETQYF
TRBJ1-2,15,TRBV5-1,CASSLVVDRGLGYTF
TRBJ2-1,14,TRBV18,CASSPLAGDNEQFF
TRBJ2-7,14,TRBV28,CAKTLGGPWHEQYF
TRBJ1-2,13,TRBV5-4,CASRPQGGDGYTF
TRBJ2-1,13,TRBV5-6,CASSSAPGIEQFF
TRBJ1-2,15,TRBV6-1,CASSESWPPNYGYTF
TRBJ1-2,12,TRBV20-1,CSASAPSYGYTF
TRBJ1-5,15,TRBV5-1,CASSLAGKNNQPQHF
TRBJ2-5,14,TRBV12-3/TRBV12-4,CASSGTGWRETQYF
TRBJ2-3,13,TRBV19,CASSIGLADTQYF
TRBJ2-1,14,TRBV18,CASSPPPDLDEQFF
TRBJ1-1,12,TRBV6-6,CASSFVGGSAFF
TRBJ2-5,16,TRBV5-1,CASSQLQQGSQETQYF
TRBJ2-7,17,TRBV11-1,CASSLVPRDSGTREQYF
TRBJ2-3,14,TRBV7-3,CASSLFGNTDTQYF
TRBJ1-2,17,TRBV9,CASSAPGQEIVPYGYTF
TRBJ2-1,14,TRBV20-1,CSARESPGGHEQFF
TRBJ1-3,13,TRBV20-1,CSAIQGSGNTIYF
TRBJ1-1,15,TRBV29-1,CSVEDGGAMNTEAFF
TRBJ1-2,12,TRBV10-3,CAISEGAYGYTF
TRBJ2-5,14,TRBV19,CASSTWDGQETQYF
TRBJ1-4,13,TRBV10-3,CAISRGAWEKLFF
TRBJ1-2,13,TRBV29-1,CSVEARANYGYTF
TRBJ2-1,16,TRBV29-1,CSVEERLAGLYNEQFF
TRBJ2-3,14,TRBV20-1,CSARMGGGTDTQYF
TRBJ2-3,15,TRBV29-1,CSAQRGGLVTDTQYF
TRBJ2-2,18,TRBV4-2,CASSQGGTGGHPTGELFF
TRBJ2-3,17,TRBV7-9,CASSPRLGGYSTDTQYF
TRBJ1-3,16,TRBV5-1,CASSMGETDTGNTIYF
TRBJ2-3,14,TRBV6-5,CASSYLGARDTQYF
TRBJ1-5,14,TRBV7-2,CASSPGRGPQPQHF
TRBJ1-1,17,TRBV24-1,CATSDSIPQGVGTEAFF
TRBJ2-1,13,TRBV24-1,CATSDFDSQSILF